These 28 T cell receptor beta chains were sequenced from one sample in a study of T-cell memory formation after mild COVID-19. One entry per CDR3 protein results from TCRdb running MiXCR on the 5' RACE reads. The table has around 430,000 distinct CDR3 sequences, about 16% seen once. Specimen: PBMCs or a T cell subset sorted from them (not recorded which). The receptor source for this set is a man aged 18 to 30 who had mild COVID-19 (a few samples of this study predate the infection). Cell type and time point are not known.

This clonotype came up many times. The rearrangement uses TRBV24-1 and TRBJ2-7; D is tentatively TRBD1 or TRBD2 (5 bases each). The germline V gene encodes CDR1 KGHDR and CDR2 SFDVKD. This CDR3 is built from 18 residues. Trimming took 5 bases from V and 2 from J, leaving 24 bases between them. The chain's CDR3 is CATSVARQRIYLTYEQYV. The CDR3 DNA follows: TGTGCCACCAGTGTAGCAAGACAGCGGATTTACTTAACCTACGAGCAGTACGTC.

This clonotype has just a few counts. The rearrangement joins TRBV27 to TRBJ2-3; TRBD2 matches 8 bases. CDR3 length: 13 residues. Germline V CDR1 and CDR2: MNHEY, SMNVEV (reference sequence). Trimming took 8 bases from V and 4 from J; bases not matched to a gene: 5. CDR3 coding DNA: TGTGCCAGCGGAGCGGGGGTCGCAGATACGCAGTATTTT. Protein product: CASGAGVADTQYF.

This clonotype was seen a few times. The rearrangement joins TRBV7-2 to TRBJ1-5, with D uncertain. The CDR3 contains 13 residues. V gave up 5 bases and J gave up 5 bases, with 10 bases separating them. The germline V gene has CDR1 SGHTA and CDR2 FQGNSA. CDR3 in amino acids: CASSPGMDQPQHF. The CDR3 DNA reads TGTGCCAGCAGCCCTGGAATGGATCAGCCCCAGCATTTT. Full variable domain (rest looked up from reference TRBV7-2 and TRBJ1-5): GAGVSQSPSNKVTEKGKDVELRCDPISGHTALYWYRQSLGQGLEFLIYFQGNSAPDKSGLPSDRFSAERTGGSVSTLTIQRTQQEDSAVYLCASSPGMDQPQHFGDGTRLSIL.

This clonotype was observed a few times. One end of the junction fails to match germline, which may point to a read error. The V and J genes are TRBV6-1 and TRBJ2-2; D could derive from TRBD1 or TRBD2 (6 bases each). The CDR3 totals 15 residues. The germline V gene has CDR1 MNHNS and CDR2 SASEGT. The CDR3: CASSEDWGAAGELFF. The DNA of the CDR3 is TGTGCCAGCAGCGAAGATTGGGGGGCTGCCGGGGAGCTGTTTTTT.

This clonotype came up a few times. The chain carries TRBV2 and TRBJ1-4, with D tentatively TRBD1 (5 bases). V lost 4 bases to trimming and J lost 5 bases, with 14 bases between them. The germline CDR1 and CDR2 sequences are SNHLY and FYNNEI. This CDR3 is 15 amino acids long. The CDR3 is CASSGQLRFNEKLFF. As DNA, the CDR3 is TGTGCCAGCAGTGGACAGTTGCGCTTCAATGAAAAACTGTTTTTT.

This clonotype came up a few times. The chain uses TRBV7-3 and TRBJ2-1, with 7 nucleotides matching TRBD1. Germline values: CDR1 SGHTA, CDR2 FQGTGA. The CDR3 has 14 residues. V was clipped by 2 bases and J by 10 bases; unmatched bases: 8. CDR3 sequence (DNA): TGTGCCAGCAGCTTAGGGCGACAGGGCCGGGAGCAGTTCTTC. This encodes CASSLGRQGREQFF.

In its sample, this clonotype was seen a few times. The chain couples TRBV10-2 to TRBJ2-7; 7 nucleotides match TRBD1. This CDR3 contains 12 residues. CDR1 is WSHSY and CDR2 is SAAADI in the germline V gene. V was clipped by 6 bases and J by 6 bases; unmatched bases: 5. The CDR3 DNA follows: TGCGCCAGCAGGGACAGGACTCTCGAGCAGTACTTC. It codes for CASRDRTLEQYF.

A few counts support this clonotype. The CDR3 bases are TGTGCCAGCAGCCTGAGGTGGGGTCGGTCAAGCCAAGAGACCCAGTACTTC. This gives the protein CASSLRWGRSSQETQYF. The chain couples TRBV14 to TRBJ2-5; no clear D. The V gene lost 4 bases and the J gene lost 1 base, with 19 bases spanning the gap. The germline gives CDR1 SGHDN, CDR2 FVKESK. The CDR3 is made up of 17 amino acids.

CDR3 sequence reads: CASSRATRGSYNEQFF. The CDR3 DNA is TGCGCCAGCAGCCGCGCCACTAGGGGTTCCTACAATGAGCAGTTCTTC. The chain carries TRBV4-1 and TRBJ2-1, with D perhaps assigned TRBD1 or TRBD2 (5 bases each). The CDR3 is 16 residues long. Per the germline V gene, CDR1 is MGHRA and CDR2 is YSYEKL. Trimming left V 4 bases short and J 1 base short, with 14 bases between.

This chain connects TRBV20-1 to TRBJ2-3; TRBD1 is a possible D gene (6 bases). The CDR3 contains 14 residues. Germline V gives CDR1 DFQATT, CDR2 SNEGSKA (reference sequence). The germline V and J ends were trimmed by 5 bases and 0 bases, with 12 bases remaining between them. CDR3 loop: CSAGGSPSTDTQYF. The DNA for the CDR3 is TGCAGTGCTGGGGGCTCTCCTAGCACAGATACGCAGTATTTT.

V is TRBV11-2 and J is TRBJ2-7; D is uncertain. The CDR3 has 14 amino acids. Looked up from germline, CDR1 is SGHAT and CDR2 is FQNNGV. Trimming removed 4 bases from V and 2 bases from J, with 12 bases in between. Here the CDR3 reads CASSSSRAPYEQYV. In nucleotides, the CDR3 is TGTGCCAGCAGCTCCAGCCGGGCCCCCTACGAGCAGTACGTC.

The sample holds a few counts of this clonotype. The chain couples TRBV6-2 or TRBV6-3 to TRBJ2-2, with D possibly TRBD2 on 5 matching bases. The CDR3 covers 15 residues. V was trimmed by 7 bases and J by 4 bases, leaving 16 bases between them. Per the germline V gene, CDR1 is MNHEY and CDR2 is SVGEGT. The CDR3: CASKRTPAGTGELFF. CDR3 nucleotide sequence: TGTGCCAGCAAGCGGACCCCGGCGGGCACCGGGGAGCTGTTTTTT.

The chain has TRBV5-1 and TRBJ1-1; 7 positions match TRBD1. The CDR3 sequence is 16 residues long. After removal of 0 bases from V and 2 bases from J, the junction contained 7 bases not matched to a gene. Germline loops: CDR1 SGHRS, CDR2 YFSETQ. The CDR3 here is CASSLAYRGRNTEAFF. The CDR3 DNA follows: TGCGCCAGCAGCTTGGCATACAGGGGCAGAAACACTGAAGCTTTCTTT.

The chain joins TRBV24-1 to TRBJ2-3, with D maybe TRBD1 (6 bases). The CDR3 has 15 residues. V gave up 4 bases and J gave up 0 bases, with 10 bases separating them. The germline CDR1 and CDR2 sequences are KGHDR and SFDVKD. CDR3 nucleotides: TGTGCCACCAGTGACCCGGGACAAAGCACAGATACGCAGTATTTT. The encoded protein is CATSDPGQSTDTQYF.

The V call is TRBV12-3 or TRBV12-4, the J call TRBJ2-2; 8 bases line up with TRBD2. CDR3 size: 15 residues. J was trimmed by 8 bases and V by 3 bases; bases with no gene match: 8. The CDR3 here is CASSFAGAGGGELFF. In DNA, the CDR3 is TGTGCCAGCAGTTTTGCGGGGGCGGGAGGTGGGGAGCTGTTTTTT.

The V call is TRBV11-2, the J call TRBJ1-4; D call uncertain. The CDR3 loop spans 14 amino acids. Germline V gene sequence: CDR1 SGHAT, CDR2 FQNNGV. Trimming removed 3 bases at V and 1 base at J, with 6 bases between. CDR3 loop: CASSFVQTNEKLFF. The CDR3 nucleotides read TGTGCCAGCAGCTTTGTACAAACTAATGAAAAACTGTTTTTT.

The chain joins TRBV4-3 to TRBJ1-1, with D maybe TRBD1 (5 bases). Germline V gene lookup returns CDR1 LGHNA and CDR2 YSLEER. V lost 3 bases, J lost 1 base, and 15 bases lay in between. This CDR3 has 16 residues. CDR3 DNA: TGCGCCAGCAGCCAGGTCCCCGGGGCGGGGAACACTGAAGCTTTCTTT. The encoded protein is CASSQVPGAGNTEAFF.

This clonotype was observed a handful of times. The chain links TRBV15 to TRBJ1-2, with a tentative D call TRBD1 (6 bases). The CDR3 is 15 amino acids. Trimming removed 0 bases at V and 4 bases at J, with 12 bases between. Per germline, CDR1 LNHNV and CDR2 YYDKDF (reference sequence). Here the CDR3 DNA reads TGTGCCACCAGCAGAGATTTGGGCAGGGGCTATGGCTACACCTTC. Residues: CATSRDLGRGYGYTF.

The chain joins TRBV20-1 to TRBJ2-7, with 8 bases aligning to TRBD1. Germline loops: CDR1 DFQATT, CDR2 SNEGSKA (reference sequence). After removal of 6 bases from V and 1 base from J, the junction contained 5 bases not matched to a gene. This CDR3 is 13 amino acids long. The CDR3 region is CSADRDTSYEQYV. The CDR3 region has the DNA TGCAGTGCGGACAGGGACACTTCCTACGAGCAGTACGTC.

The chain joins TRBV6-1 to TRBJ1-6; D not resolved. Between the trimmed V and J ends, which lost 8 bases and 6 bases, there was a span of 11 bases. The CDR3 loop spans 13 amino acids. CDR1 is MNHNS, CDR2 SASEGT, per germline. The CDR3 region has the DNA TGTGCCAGCGGGGAAGTCATTAATTCACCCCTCCACTTT. Amino acids: CASGEVINSPLHF.

The gene calls are TRBV7-9 and TRBJ1-1; TRBD1 might be the D (6 bases). The CDR3 length is 12 residues. Germline V gene sequence: CDR1 SEHNR, CDR2 FQNEAQ (reference sequence). Trimming took off 7 bases at V and 3 bases at J, with 9 bases between the two ends. Here the CDR3 DNA reads TGTGCCAGCAAAACAGGGTACACTGAAGCTTTCTTT. Translation gives CASKTGYTEAFF.

CDR3 amino acids: CASSLGALAGGRETQYF. CDR3 DNA sequence: TGTGCCAGCAGCTTAGGGGCACTAGCGGGGGGGCGAGAGACCCAGTACTTC. The chain recombines TRBV7-2 with TRBJ2-5, with TRBD2 matching over 13 bases. Germline CDR1 SGHTA, CDR2 FQGNSA. V trimming: 1 base; J trimming: 4 bases; junction bases outside the gene matches: 6. CDR3 length equals 17 residues.

The chain recombines TRBV7-6 with TRBJ2-7, with 10 nucleotides matching TRBD1. V trimming: 5 bases; J trimming: 4 bases; junction bases outside the gene matches: 8. From germline, CDR1 is SGHVS and CDR2 FNYEAQ. The CDR3 length is 15 residues. The CDR3 nucleotides read TGTGCCAGCAGCAGCGGGACAGGGGCGAGTTACGAGCAGTACGTC. Its protein is CASSSGTGASYEQYV.

CDR3 bases: TGTGCCAGCAGCCCGCCGACAGCCCAAGAGACCCAGTACTTC. Encoded protein: CASSPPTAQETQYF. This sequence joins TRBV5-4 and TRBJ2-5, with D possibly matching TRBD1 (5 bases). The V end lost 4 bases, the J end lost 1 base, and 11 bases lay between the germline ends. Germline-derived CDR1 and CDR2 are SGHNT and YYREEE (reference sequence). The CDR3 has 14 residues.

This clonotype was counted only a few times. The rearrangement uses TRBV5-1 and TRBJ2-3; a weak D match, TRBD1 (5 bases). The V and J ends lost 3 bases and 6 bases respectively, with 11 bases between them. Germline CDR1 is SGHRS and CDR2 is YFSETQ. There are 13 residues in the CDR3. The CDR3 here is CASSSQGGDTQYF. In nucleotides, the CDR3 is TGCGCCAGCAGCTCCCAGGGTGGCGATACGCAGTATTTT.

Only a few counts were recorded for this clonotype. The genes are TRBV10-3 and TRBJ2-2; the D call may be TRBD1 or TRBD2 (5 bases each). Germline-derived CDR1 and CDR2 are ENHRY and SYGVKD. Trimming removed 0 bases at V and 0 bases at J, with 5 bases between. CDR3 length: 15 amino acids. In DNA form, the CDR3 reads TGTGCCATCAGTGAGTCGGGACCGAACACCGGGGAGCTGTTTTTT. Amino acids: CAISESGPNTGELFF.

The rearrangement joins TRBV5-1 to TRBJ1-1; 7 bases agree with TRBD1. Germline loops: CDR1 SGHRS, CDR2 YFSETQ. The CDR3 totals 15 residues. V dropped 4 bases and J dropped 3; count of bases not matched to a gene: 9. CDR3 sequence: CASSLRDSSYTEAFF. DNA of the CDR3: TGCGCCAGCAGCCTCCGGGACAGCTCGTACACTGAAGCTTTCTTT.

In DNA form, the CDR3 reads TGTGCCAGCAGCCAGGGGCTAGCGGGGGGCCTCGGGGAGCTGTTTTTT. The encoded protein is CASSQGLAGGLGELFF. The chain has TRBV7-6 and TRBJ2-2, with TRBD2 matching over 11 bases. Per the germline V gene, CDR1 is SGHVS and CDR2 is FNYEAQ. J was trimmed by 7 bases and V by 5 bases; bases with no gene match: 9. The CDR3 length is 16 residues.